This T cell receptor beta chain was found in a study of cytomegalovirus exposure and HLA in healthy donors. The study ran its PCR with 60 Vbeta and 13 Jbeta primers. Only in-frame clones appear in the TCRdb table, and some are missing; sequencing was by immunoSEQ multiplex PCR. The profile shows under 250,000 clones, approximately 82% of them singletons. The V gene's germline CDR1 is SEHNR and CDR2 FQNEAQ (reference sequence). The CDR3 sequence is 17 residues long. A note on this clone: Relative to the germline gene, one junction end is altered; a read error may explain this.

Sequencing used PBMCs. The TCR sequence derives from a male donor in good health and CMV-seronegative. This sequence joins TRBV7-9 and TRBJ2-3, with 7 bases fitting TRBD2. The CDR3 region has the DNA TGTTCCAGCAGCTCCCTGGGTGGCGGGAGAACCACAGATACGCAGTATTTT. Encoded protein: CSSSSLGGGRTTDTQYF.